These T cell receptor beta chains were read from a single sample in a study of beta chain features in type 1 diabetes. Some clones are missing from TCRdb's copy, which holds only in-frame ones; the method was immunoSEQ multiplex PCR. The repertoire holds hundreds of thousands of clones, approximately 8% seen once, with around 0.45% in the top ten. The source material was central memory CD4+ T cells from blood. The receptors come from a woman aged 18-30 years in good health. The CDR3 runs from the conserved cysteine through the conserved F or W. The D gene is left open where the match is weak. Only part of the rows carry a size: once, few, many, or a class if the clone is expanded.

>TRBJ1-4|few|TRBD1|TRBV28
CASSLGQANEKLFF
TGTGCCAGCAGTTTGGGACAGGCTAATGAAAAACTGTTTTTT
>TRBJ2-5|few|TRBD2|TRBV28
CASRGTVRGETQYF
TGTGCCAGCAGGGGGACTGTGCGGGGGGAGACCCAGTACTTC
>TRBJ2-1|-|TRBD2|TRBV18
CASSPTSGSSEAGYNEQFF
TGTGCCAGCTCCCCAACTAGCGGGAGTTCCGAGGCGGGCTACAATGAGCAGTTCTTC
>TRBJ1-1|-|-|TRBV7-2
CASSLTAAGREAFF
TGTGCCAGCAGCTTAACCGCCGCGGGCCGTGAAGCTTTCTTT
>TRBJ2-5|-|-|TRBV11-2
CASSIGSTQYF
TGTGCCAGCAGCATCGGTAGCACCCAGTACTTC
>TRBJ2-1|few|TRBD2|TRBV7-9
CASTPGLSDLNEQFF
TGTGCCAGCACCCCGGGACTAAGTGACCTCAATGAGCAGTTCTTC
>TRBJ1-1|few|-|TRBV7-9
CASSKDPTFLTEAFF
TGTGCCAGCAGTAAAGACCCAACGTTTCTCACTGAAGCTTTCTTT
>TRBJ1-5|few|-|TRBV2
CASSGQTYQPQHF
TGTGCCAGCAGTGGGCAGACGTATCAGCCCCAGCATTTT
>TRBJ2-3|-|TRBD2|TRBV7-8
CASSLELADSDTQYF
TGTGCCAGCAGCTTAGAACTAGCGGACTCAGATACGCAGTATTTT
>TRBJ2-3|-|-|TRBV6-6
CASSYTGPAQYF
TGTGCCAGCAGCTATACAGGTCCAGCGCAGTATTTT
>TRBJ2-1|few|TRBD1|TRBV19
CASNQGQEYNEQFF
TGTGCCAGTAACCAAGGACAGGAATACAATGAGCAGTTCTTC
>TRBJ1-2|many|-|TRBV18
CASSPALLRYGYTF
TGTGCCAGCTCACCCGCACTACTTCGGTATGGCTACACCTTC
>TRBJ2-7|many|TRBD2|TRBV10-3
CAISSQSGRGEQYF
TGTGCCATCAGTAGCCAGAGCGGGAGGGGCGAGCAGTACTTC
>TRBJ2-1|few|-|TRBV28
CASSLWGTLNNEQFF
TGTGCCAGCAGTTTATGGGGGACTTTAAACAATGAGCAGTTCTTC
>TRBJ2-5|-|-|TRBV10-3
CAAGRGDETQYF
TGTGCCGCTGGTCGGGGCGACGAGACCCAGTACTTC
>TRBJ1-1|-|-|TRBV7-6
CASSAGLPNTEAFF
TGTGCCAGCAGCGCGGGACTCCCCAACACTGAAGCTTTCTTT
>TRBJ1-3|few|-|TRBV7-9
CASSLRGTGSGRNTIYF
TGTGCCAGCAGCTTAAGGGGGACCGGGAGTGGGCGAAACACCATATATTTT
>TRBJ2-7|few|TRBD2|TRBV29-1
CSVTSGSSYEQYF
TGCAGCGTGACTAGCGGATCGTCCTACGAGCAGTACTTC
>TRBJ2-4|few|-|TRBV4-3
CASSQDLLNIQYF
TGCGCCAGCAGCCAAGATCTGCTAAACATTCAGTACTTC
>TRBJ2-3|few|-|TRBV15
CATSRDPTGTDTQYF
TGTGCCACCAGCAGAGACCCAACCGGCACAGATACGCAGTATTTT
>TRBJ1-2|many|-|TRBV6-6
CASSPDSNYGYTF
TGTGCCAGCAGCCCGGACAGTAACTATGGCTACACCTTC
>TRBJ2-5|-|TRBD2|TRBV2
CASNGLAGILETQYF
TGTGCCAGCAATGGACTAGCGGGAATTTTAGAGACCCAGTACTTC
>TRBJ2-1|-|TRBD2|TRBV28
CASSSLRSGILYNEQFF
TGTGCCAGCAGTTCCCTTCGTAGCGGGATCCTCTACAATGAGCAGTTCTTC
>TRBJ2-4|-|TRBD2|TRBV2
CASSEGTSGRPQCF
TGTGCCAGCAGTGAAGGGACTAGCGGGCGGCCCCAGTGCTTC
>TRBJ2-7|-|-|TRBV5-6
CASSLFMLGGRYEQYF
TGTGCCAGCAGCTTGTTTATGTTAGGGGGGCGATACGAGCAGTACTTC
>TRBJ2-2|-|-|TRBV11-2
CASSLEPSGTGELFF
TGTGCCAGCAGCTTAGAACCCTCTGGTACCGGGGAGCTGTTTTTT
>TRBJ2-7|-|-|TRBV6-4
CASSDHTWGSTYEQYF
TGTGCCAGCAGTGACCACACGTGGGGCAGCACCTACGAGCAGTACTTC
>TRBJ2-7|few|-|TRBV18
CASSREPSTGTIYEQYF
TGTGCCAGCTCTCGAGAACCTTCGACAGGTACAATCTACGAGCAGTACTTC
>TRBJ2-3|few|TRBD1|TRBV9
CASSPPSGGGTDTQYF
TGTGCCAGCAGCCCCCCCTCAGGGGGAGGCACAGATACGCAGTATTTT
>TRBJ1-1|-|-|TRBV9
CASSVGHGTEAFF
TGTGCCAGCAGCGTAGGTCACGGCACTGAAGCTTTCTTT
>TRBJ1-2|-|-|TRBV14
CASSQPGSHPAYGYTF
TGTGCCAGCAGCCAACCGGGTTCGCATCCCGCCTATGGCTACACCTTC
>TRBJ2-6|-|-|TRBV2
CASSGQISGANVLTF
TGTGCCAGCTCGGGACAAATCTCTGGGGCCAACGTCCTGACTTTC
>TRBJ1-1|-|-|TRBV7-8
CASSLAEGIAEAFF
TGTGCCAGCAGCTTAGCAGAGGGGATCGCTGAAGCTTTCTTT
>TRBJ2-7|few|-|TRBV25-1
CASSGSLTYEQYF
TGTGCCAGCAGTGGCAGCCTAACCTACGAGCAGTACTTC
>TRBJ1-1|many|TRBD1|TRBV29-1
CSARDSQKGTEAFF
TGCAGCGCCAGGGACAGCCAGAAAGGTACTGAAGCTTTCTTT
>TRBJ2-1|many|-|TRBV18
CASSESTVYNEQFF
TGTGCCAGCTCCGAAAGTACGGTCTACAATGAGCAGTTCTTC
>TRBJ2-1|few|TRBD2|TRBV10-3
CATTPGLASDEQFF
TGTGCCACGACTCCGGGACTAGCGTCGGATGAGCAGTTCTTC
>TRBJ2-5|few|TRBD1|TRBV5-6
CASSLDTGGRETQYF
TGTGCCAGCAGCTTGGACACAGGGGGCAGGGAGACCCAGTACTTC
>TRBJ2-3|-|TRBD2|TRBV29-1
CSVGGLAGGSLDTQYF
TGCAGCGTCGGGGGCCTAGCGGGAGGATCGCTTGATACGCAGTATTTT
>TRBJ2-7|few|TRBD1|TRBV9
CASSVGEGQGGHEQYF
TGTGCCAGCAGCGTAGGGGAAGGACAGGGGGGCCATGAGCAGTACTTC
>TRBJ1-2|few|-|TRBV7-9
CASSLGGEDYGYTF
TGTGCCAGCAGCTTAGGGGGCGAGGACTATGGCTACACCTTC
>TRBJ1-2|few|TRBD1|TRBV9
CASSPRTGVYGYTF
TGTGCCAGCAGCCCCCGGACAGGGGTCTATGGCTACACCTTC
>TRBJ2-7|many|TRBD2|TRBV2
CASSKGGTSSYEQYF
TGTGCCAGCAGTAAAGGGGGGACTAGCTCCTACGAGCAGTACTTC